This passage covers 9 T cell receptor beta chains from one sample sequenced in a study of patients and donors after allogeneic stem cell transplantation. TCRdb analysed the RT-PCR reads with MiXCR anew, one entry per CDR3 protein. The repertoire holds 410,000 or so distinct CDR3 sequences, with roughly 17% as singletons. Sequences were obtained from blood, either unsorted or a sorted T cell fraction (not recorded which). Receptors originate from a human donor who was either an allogeneic HSCT recipient or a stem cell or donor lymphocyte infusion donor (not recorded which). It is not recorded whose cells these are; they may come from a transplant donor.

The rearrangement links TRBV7-9 to TRBJ2-1; 7 positions agree with TRBD2. Germline assignment: CDR1 SEHNR and CDR2 FQNEAQ (reference sequence). After removal of 2 bases from V and 5 bases from J, the junction contained 6 bases not matched to a gene. CDR3 length: 15 residues. CDR3 loop: CASSLFGLADNEQFF. For the CDR3, the DNA is TGTGCCAGCAGCTTATTCGGGCTAGCGGACAATGAGCAGTTCTTC.

The chain links TRBV5-4 to TRBJ2-2; 9 bases align to TRBD2. CDR1 and CDR2 from the germline V gene are SGHNT and YYREEE (reference sequence). The CDR3 spans 17 residues. V trimming: 0 bases; J trimming: 5 bases; junction bases outside the gene matches: 8. CDR3: CASSLAPAGGATGELFF. CDR3 bases: TGTGCCAGCAGCTTGGCCCCAGCGGGAGGCGCGACCGGGGAGCTGTTTTTT.

The chain uses TRBV7-8 and TRBJ1-6; D call uncertain. This CDR3 is 15 amino acids long. Germline CDR1 reads SGHVS; CDR2 reads FQNEAQ. V was pared by 1 base and J by 7 bases, with 11 bases between. In nucleotides, the CDR3 is TGTGCCAGCAGCTTAGGTCAAGGCCTAAATTCACCCCTCCACTTT. Translation gives CASSLGQGLNSPLHF.

The chain joins TRBV21-1 to TRBJ2-7. TRBV21-1 is labeled a pseudogene. This CDR3 has 12 amino acids. The CDR3 here is CASRFGGHEQYF. The CDR3 DNA reads TGTGCCAGCAGATTCGGTGGTCACGAGCAGTACTTC.

This clonotype was seen a few times. The chain carries TRBV20-1 and TRBJ2-7; D possibly matches TRBD1 or TRBD2 (5 bases each). CDR3 length equals 13 residues. CDR1 and CDR2 from the germline V gene are DFQATT and SNEGSKA (reference sequence). V dropped 6 bases and J dropped 0 bases, with 12 bases sitting between them. The CDR3: CSAGDRNSYEQYF. The CDR3 region has the DNA TGCAGTGCGGGGGACCGAAACTCCTACGAGCAGTACTTC.

The CDR3: CASSLRTGYRYNEQFF. In DNA, the CDR3 is TGTGCCAGCAGCTTGAGGACAGGGTACCGATACAATGAGCAGTTCTTC. The rearrangement links TRBV5-6 to TRBJ2-1; 8 positions agree with TRBD1. CDR1 SGHDT and CDR2 YYEEEE come from the germline V gene. V dropped 1 base and J dropped 4; count of bases not matched to a gene: 7. This CDR3 region has 16 residues.

The V gene is TRBV11-3, the J gene TRBJ2-3; D is undetermined. The CDR3 consists of 15 residues. V was shortened by 1 base and J by 3 bases, with 11 bases between the two germline ends. Germline CDR1 is SGHNT and CDR2 is YENEEA. The CDR3 DNA reads TGTGCCAGCAGCTTAGTGGGGTCAGAGACAGATACGCAGTATTTT. Its translation: CASSLVGSETDTQYF.

This clonotype came up a few times. The chain links TRBV12-3 or TRBV12-4 to TRBJ2-3; 12 nucleotides align to TRBD2. This CDR3 is 15 amino acids long. After removal of 6 bases from V and 4 bases from J, the junction contained 5 bases not matched to a gene. The CDR3 DNA reads as TGTGCCAGCAGGGTACTAGCGGGGGGCCCAGATACGCAGTATTTT. It encodes CASRVLAGGPDTQYF.

The chain has TRBV5-5 and TRBJ1-4; weak D call: TRBD1 (6 bases). Germline CDR1 and CDR2: SGHKS and YYEKEE (reference sequence). The CDR3 is 16 residues long. V lost 2 bases and J 1 base, leaving 12 bases between the germline ends. CDR3 bases: TGTGCCAGCAGCTTCAACACAGGGATAACTAATGAAAAACTGTTTTTT. Its protein product is CASSFNTGITNEKLFF. Using reference TRBV5-5 and TRBJ1-4 for the parts outside the CDR3, the full variable domain is DAGVTQSPTHLIKTRGQQVTLRCSPISGHKSVSWYQQVLGQGPQFIFQYYEKEERGRGNFPDRFSARQFPNYSSELNVNALLLGDSALYLCASSFNTGITNEKLFFGSGTQLSVL.